Given below is one T cell receptor (beta chain) in context. Its specificity is unknown. It was with a sample-barcoded 5' primer and a J-beta primer mix that a second PCR of roughly 7 to 12 cycles was run. Researchers report that a template-switch adaptor with 12 random nucleotides tagged each cDNA molecule. TCRdb re-analysed the 5' RACE reads in MiXCR, keeping a single row per CDR3 protein. The repertoire consists of around 1,800,000 distinct CDR3 sequences, with more than 35% occurring once and the leading ten covering around 23%. The data are from a study of blood T cells in healthy people across ages. Study-wide findings and caveats: A strong correlation was seen between TCR beta diversity and naive T cell percentage.

The sequenced sample consisted of blood. The TCR comes from a human donor in good health.

In nucleotides, the CDR3 is TGTGCCAGCAGTCGCGGGACTAGTAAATCCTACAATGAGCAGTTCTTC. Its translation is CASSRGTSKSYNEQFF. The chain couples TRBV6-5 to TRBJ2-1, with 8 positions matching TRBD2. J gave up 1 base and V 5 bases, and 7 bases lay outside the gene matches. The germline V gene encodes CDR1 MNHEY and CDR2 SVGAGI. The CDR3 extends over 16 amino acids.